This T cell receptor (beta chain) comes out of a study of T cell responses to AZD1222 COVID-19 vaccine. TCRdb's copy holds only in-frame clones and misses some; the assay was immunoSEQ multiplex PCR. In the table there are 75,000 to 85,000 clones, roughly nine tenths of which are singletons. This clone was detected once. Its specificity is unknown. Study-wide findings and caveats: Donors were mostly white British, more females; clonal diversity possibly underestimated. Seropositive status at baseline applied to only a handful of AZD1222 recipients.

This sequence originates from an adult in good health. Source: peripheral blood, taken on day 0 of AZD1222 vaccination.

The CDR3 region has the DNA TGTGCCAGCAGCTTAGGAGGGGACTCCTACAATGAGCAGTTCTTC. Its translation is CASSLGGDSYNEQFF. The chain employs TRBV7-6 and TRBJ2-1; the D gene could be TRBD1 or TRBD2 (5 bases each). Deletions cut 1 base from V and 0 bases from J, with 7 bases between. Germline V gene lookup returns CDR1 SGHVS and CDR2 FNYEAQ. The CDR3 consists of 15 residues.